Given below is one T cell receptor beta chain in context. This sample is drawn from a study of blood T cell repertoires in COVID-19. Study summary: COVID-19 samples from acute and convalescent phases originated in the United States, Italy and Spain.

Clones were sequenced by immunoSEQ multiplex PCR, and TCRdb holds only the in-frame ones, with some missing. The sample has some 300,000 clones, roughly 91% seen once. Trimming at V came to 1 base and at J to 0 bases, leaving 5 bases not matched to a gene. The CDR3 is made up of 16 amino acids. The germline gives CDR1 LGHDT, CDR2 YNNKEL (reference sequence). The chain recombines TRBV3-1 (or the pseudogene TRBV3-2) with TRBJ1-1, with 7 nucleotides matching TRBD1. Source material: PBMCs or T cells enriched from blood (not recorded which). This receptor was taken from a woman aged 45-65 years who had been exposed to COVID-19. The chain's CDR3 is CASSQGGQKMNTEAFF. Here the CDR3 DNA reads TGTGCCAGCAGCCAAGGGGGACAGAAAATGAACACTGAAGCTTTCTTT.